This TCR beta chain was obtained from a study of cytomegalovirus exposure and HLA in healthy donors. Study conclusions and caveats: Within the approximately 120 validation repertoires, first-cohort TCR clusters tended to co-occur, according to a later analysis. With high specificity and sensitivity, the classifier reportedly diagnosed cytomegalovirus status. There were fewer than 200 TCR beta chains listed as cytomegalovirus-associated.

For this clone: Its antigen is still unknown.

The repertoire was sequenced with immunoSEQ multiplex PCR; TCRdb's copy has only in-frame clones and lacks some. The sample lists tens of thousands of clones, roughly 91% occurring once. This TCR was sampled from a man aged 25-45 years in good health and CMV-seronegative. Sequenced sample: PBMCs.

The CDR3 bases are TGTGCCAGCAGCCAATCGATAGGGCAGGGGGACTATGGCTACACCTTC. As protein: CASSQSIGQGDYGYTF. The genes are TRBV16 and TRBJ1-2; 7 nucleotides match TRBD1. The CDR3 loop spans 16 amino acids. CDR1 KGHSY and CDR2 FQNENV come from the germline V gene. V shed 0 bases, J shed 3 bases, and the junction held 7 bases outside the gene matches. The variable domain in full, with the rest retrieved from reference TRBV16 and TRBJ1-2, is GEEVAQTPKHLVRGEGQKAKLYCAPIKGHSYVFWYQQVLKNEFKFLISFQNENVFDETGMPKERFSAKCLPNSPCSLEIQATKLEDSAVYFCASSQSIGQGDYGYTFGSGTRLTVV.